These T cell receptor beta chains were read from a single sample in a study of CD8 T cells in Susac syndrome. TCRdb reanalysed the immunoSEQ multiplex PCR reads using MiXCR and keeps one entry per CDR3 protein. The repertoire has around 99,000 distinct CDR3 sequences, roughly 95% of them found once; the top ten carry more than 0.08%. The specimen was CD4+ T cells from PBMCs. These receptors were taken from a human donor in good health. The CDR3 runs from the conserved cysteine through the conserved F or W. Each record gives: D gene, J gene, V gene, clone size, CDR3 DNA, CDR3 protein. The D gene is left open where the match is weak. The size of a clone is reported for some rows only, either as once, few or many, or as a class for expanded clones.

TRBD1 TRBJ1-1 TRBV10-3 - TGTGCCATCAGTGGTGACAGGGGAAATCCTGAAGCTTTCTTT CAISGDRGNPEAFF
TRBD2 TRBJ2-1 TRBV20-1 - TGCAGTGCTAGAGATTTGGGAGGGAGCTCCTACAATGAGCAGTTCTTC CSARDLGGSSYNEQFF
- TRBJ2-3 TRBV29-1 - TGCAGCCCTCGGCAGGGGCCAGATACGCAGTATTTT CSPRQGPDTQYF
TRBD1 TRBJ2-5 TRBV18 - TGTGCCAGCTCACCACGCCGAGGACAGGGTGAAGAGACCCAGTACTTC CASSPRRGQGEETQYF
TRBD1 TRBJ1-3 TRBV6-1 - TGTGCCAGCAGTAAGATCAGGGGGATCTCTGGAAACACCATATATTTT CASSKIRGISGNTIYF
- TRBJ2-7 TRBV3-1 - TGTGCCAGCAGACCGAGCTGGGACGGTCCCTACGAGCAGTACTTC CASRPSWDGPYEQYF
TRBD2 TRBJ2-5 TRBV20-1 - TGCAGTGCTAATATTGGGTGGGGGACTAGCGGGAGAGGAGGCCAAGAGACCCAGTACTTC CSANIGWGTSGRGGQETQYF
- TRBJ1-2 TRBV5-1 - TGCGCCAGCAGCCCCGACGGGAACAGGCCGAACTATGGCTACACCTTC CASSPDGNRPNYGYTF
- TRBJ2-5 TRBV7-2 - TGTGCCAGCAGCTTCCTAGGAGAGACCCAGTACTTC CASSFLGETQYF
- TRBJ2-1 TRBV4-1 once TGCGCCAGCAGCCAAGATCAGGGATCCAATGAGCAGTTCTTC CASSQDQGSNEQFF
TRBD1 TRBJ2-1 TRBV24-1 - TGTGCCACCAGTCCCGGACCTATAACGGGACAGGGCTACAATGAGCAGTTCTTC CATSPGPITGQGYNEQFF
- TRBJ1-1 TRBV20-1 - TGCAGTGTATTTCGAAACACTGAAGCTTTCTTT CSVFRNTEAFF
- TRBJ2-4 TRBV28 - TGTGCCAGCAGTTTATCCGCCGCGGCGACTCAGTACTTC CASSLSAAATQYF
- TRBJ2-7 TRBV5-1 - TGCGCCAGCAGCTTGGAGGCGGGGGCCCTCTACGAGCAGTACTTC CASSLEAGALYEQYF
TRBD1 TRBJ1-5 TRBV20-1 - TGCAGTGCTGGGGACAGGGGGATAAATCAGCCCCAGCATTTT CSAGDRGINQPQHF
TRBD1 TRBJ1-2 TRBV2 - TGTGCCAGCAGTGCAGACAGGGTCTACCTTGGCTACACCTTC CASSADRVYLGYTF
TRBD2 TRBJ2-5 TRBV15 - TGTGCCACCAGCAGAGAGCCAGCGGGGGCCCCGGGAGAGACCCAGTACTTC CATSREPAGAPGETQYF
- TRBJ1-1 TRBV15 - TGTGCCACCAGCAGAGTGGAGGGGTCCATGAACACTGAAGCTTTCTTT CATSRVEGSMNTEAFF
- TRBJ1-5 TRBV12-3/TRBV12-4 - TGTGCCAGCACGGTAGATCTTCAGCCCCAGCATTTT CASTVDLQPQHF
TRBD1 TRBJ2-7 TRBV5-4 - TGTGCCAGCAGCTTGCCTAGGACAGGGGCCTACGAGCAGTACTTC CASSLPRTGAYEQYF
TRBD1 TRBJ2-7 TRBV6-6 - TGTGCCAGCAGTTCGGGACAGCTAGAGTACGAGCAGTACTTC CASSSGQLEYEQYF
- TRBJ2-7 TRBV12-3/TRBV12-4 - TGTGCCAGCAGATCAGGGATCCACGAGCAGTACTTC CASRSGIHEQYF
- TRBJ2-7 TRBV7-2 - TGTGCCAGCAGCTCCCGTACGGCGGGGCCCTACGAGCAGTACTTC CASSSRTAGPYEQYF
TRBD1 TRBJ1-2 TRBV3-1 few TGTGCCAGCAGCCCGACCCTAACGGGACAGGGTGGCTACACCTTC CASSPTLTGQGGYTF
TRBD1 TRBJ2-5 TRBV5-1 - TGCGCCAGCAGCCGAAGTGGGACAGTCCAAGAGACCCAGTACTTC CASSRSGTVQETQYF
- TRBJ2-7 TRBV6-2/TRBV6-3 - TGTGCCAGTAGAGGACAACTGCAAATCGAGCAGTACTTC CASRGQLQIEQYF
- TRBJ2-6 TRBV29-1 - TGCAGCGCTCTTTCTGGGGCCAACGTCCTGACTTTC CSALSGANVLTF
TRBD2 TRBJ2-7 TRBV7-9 - TGTGCCAGCAGCATTGGGACTAGCGGGAGGGATGAGCAGTACTTC CASSIGTSGRDEQYF
TRBD1 TRBJ2-3 TRBV29-1 - TGCAGCGTCATATCAGGGGGCGCGGGAGATACGCAGTATTTT CSVISGGAGDTQYF
TRBD1 TRBJ2-6 TRBV5-1 - TGCGCCAGCAGCTTGCAGGTCGACAGGGGATACTCTGGGGCCAACGTCCTGACTTTC CASSLQVDRGYSGANVLTF
- TRBJ2-5 TRBV30 - TGTGCCTGGAGTAAGGCCACAGAGACCCAGTACTTC CAWSKATETQYF
- TRBJ2-7 TRBV5-1 once TGCGCCAGCAGCTTGGCTGGGCTAGCCTCCGAGCAGTACTTC CASSLAGLASEQYF
TRBD2 TRBJ2-7 TRBV20-1 - TGCAGTGCTAGATCCGGACTAGCGGGACCATCCGAGCAGTACTTC CSARSGLAGPSEQYF
- TRBJ1-1 TRBV4-3 - TGCGCCAGCAGCCAAGCAGAAGGGAGTGAAGCTTTCTTT CASSQAEGSEAFF
- TRBJ2-3 TRBV5-1 - TGCGCCAGCAGCCGCGAGGCGGGACCAGATACGCAGTATTTT CASSREAGPDTQYF
TRBD2 TRBJ2-1 TRBV9 - TGTGCCAGCAGCGTCGGTTCGGGACTAGCCTCCTACAATGAGCAGTTCTTC CASSVGSGLASYNEQFF
- TRBJ1-6 TRBV5-6 - TGTGCCAGCAGCTTGGTGGGGAGCTCCTATAATTCACCCCTCCACTTT CASSLVGSSYNSPLHF
- TRBJ1-4 TRBV30 - TGTGCCTGGAGTGTATGGGAACAAACTAATGAAAAACTGTTTTTT CAWSVWEQTNEKLFF
- TRBJ1-1 TRBV5-1 - TGCGCCAGCAGCTCAGTCCCCGTGGGGAAGAACACTGAAGCTTTCTTT CASSSVPVGKNTEAFF
TRBD1 TRBJ1-5 TRBV2 - TGTGCCAGCATGGGACAGGGATCATGGGGTCAGCCCCAGCATTTT CASMGQGSWGQPQHF
- TRBJ2-7 TRBV30 few TGTGCCTGGAGGAACAGCTACGAGCAGTACTTC CAWRNSYEQYF
- TRBJ1-3 TRBV4-2 - TGTGCCAGCAGCCAACGGGGCCTGAACTCTGGAAACACCATATATTTT CASSQRGLNSGNTIYF
TRBD2 TRBJ2-5 TRBV6-2/TRBV6-3 - TGTGCCAGCAACCCCGGGACTAGCGGGGGCGTCGAGACCCAGTACTTC CASNPGTSGGVETQYF
- TRBJ2-2 TRBV6-6 - TGTGCCAGCAGTTACTCAGGCCTTAGGTCCGGGGAGCTGTTTTTT CASSYSGLRSGELFF
- TRBJ1-2 TRBV5-1 - TGCGCCAGCAGCTTAGAGGGTGAGAACGGCTACACCTTC CASSLEGENGYTF
- TRBJ2-2 TRBV5-1 once TGCGCCAGCAGCGTAATACTGGGGGAGCTGTTTTTT CASSVILGELFF
TRBD1 TRBJ2-7 TRBV3-1 - TGTGCCAGCAGCATCGCCGGGACAGGGGGTTCCTACGAGCAGTACTTC CASSIAGTGGSYEQYF
- TRBJ2-7 TRBV6-2/TRBV6-3 once TGTGCCAGCAGTGACAACTACGAGCAGTACTTC CASSDNYEQYF
TRBD1 TRBJ2-5 TRBV7-2 - TGTGCCAGCAAAACAGGGGGCCCACAAGAGACCCAGTACTTC CASKTGGPQETQYF
TRBD2 TRBJ2-1 TRBV3-1 - TGTGCCAGCAGCCACCGTCCTAGCGGGGGGAATGAGCAGTTCTTC CASSHRPSGGNEQFF
TRBD2 TRBJ2-5 TRBV20-1 - TGCAGTGCTCCAGCCGCGGGGGGGGCAGAGACCCAGTACTTC CSAPAAGGAETQYF
TRBD2 TRBJ2-7 TRBV6-2/TRBV6-3 - TGTGCCAGCAGTTCCCGGGAGGTCTGGGAGCAGTACTTC CASSSREVWEQYF
- TRBJ2-7 TRBV12-3/TRBV12-4 - TGTGCCAGCAGTCTAGGGAGGCGGGAAGGGCCCTACGAGCAGTACTTC CASSLGRREGPYEQYF
- TRBJ1-1 TRBV29-1 once TGCAGCGTTGCCTACACTGAAGCTTTCTTT CSVAYTEAFF
- TRBJ1-2 TRBV12-3/TRBV12-4 - TGTGCCAGCAGCAGGGGTTATGGCTACACCTTC CASSRGYGYTF
TRBD1 TRBJ1-1 TRBV9 - TGTGCCAGCAGCGTACGGGACAGGTTGGTGGGGCACACTGAAGCTTTCTTT CASSVRDRLVGHTEAFF
- TRBJ2-7 TRBV9 - TGTGCCAGCAGCCCTGGGCTGAGACAGCAATCCTACGAGCAGTACTTC CASSPGLRQQSYEQYF
- TRBJ2-3 TRBV18 - TGTGCCAGCTCACCAGTTTCGAGCACAGATACGCAGTATTTT CASSPVSSTDTQYF
- TRBJ1-2 TRBV7-2 - TGTGCCAGCAGCGACGCGGTGTATGGCTACACCTTC CASSDAVYGYTF